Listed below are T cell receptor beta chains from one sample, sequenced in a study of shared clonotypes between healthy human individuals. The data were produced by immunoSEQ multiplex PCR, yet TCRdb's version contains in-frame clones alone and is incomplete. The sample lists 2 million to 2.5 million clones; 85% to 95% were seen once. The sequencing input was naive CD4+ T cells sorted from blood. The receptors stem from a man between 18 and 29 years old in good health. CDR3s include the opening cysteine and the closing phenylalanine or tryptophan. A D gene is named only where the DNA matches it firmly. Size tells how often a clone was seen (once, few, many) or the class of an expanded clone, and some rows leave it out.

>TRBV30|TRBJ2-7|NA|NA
TGTGCCTGTAGATACAGGACGGGGGAGCAGTACTTC
CACRYRTGEQYF
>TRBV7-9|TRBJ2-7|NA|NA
TGTGCCAGCAGCTTCGGGCATTCCTACGAGCAGTACTTC
CASSFGHSYEQYF
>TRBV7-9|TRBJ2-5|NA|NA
TGTGCCAGCAGCTCCCAGTGGACCCAGTACTTC
CASSSQWTQYF
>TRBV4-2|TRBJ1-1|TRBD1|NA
TGTGCCAGCAGCCAAGCCGGGGGGACAGGACGCACTGAAGCTTTCTTT
CASSQAGGTGRTEAFF
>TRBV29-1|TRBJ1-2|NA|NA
TGCAGCGTTGAAGATGGGGGACCGGGGTTCTTCTTC
CSVEDGGPGFFF
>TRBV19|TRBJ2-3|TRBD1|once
TGTGCCAGTAGTATGCGAGCCGGGACAGGGGGCGTAACAGATACGCAGTATTTT
CASSMRAGTGGVTDTQYF
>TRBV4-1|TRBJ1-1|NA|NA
TGCGCCAGCAGCCACCCCGGCGGGAACACTGAAGCTTTCTTT
CASSHPGGNTEAFF
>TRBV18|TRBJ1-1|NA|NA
TGTGCCAGCTCACCGGTACGTAACACTGAAGCTTTCTTT
CASSPVRNTEAFF
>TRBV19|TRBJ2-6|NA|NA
TGTGCCAGTAGCCAAGAGGGCTCTGGGGCCAACGTCCTGACTTTC
CASSQEGSGANVLTF
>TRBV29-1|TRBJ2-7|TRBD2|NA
TGCAGCGTTGGGGTTAGCGGGAAACACCACTACGAGCAGTACTTC
CSVGVSGKHHYEQYF
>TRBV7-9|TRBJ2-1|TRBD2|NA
TGTGCCAGCAGCAAGGGACTAGCGGAGGGGGCTTCCTACAATGAGCAGTTCTTC
CASSKGLAEGASYNEQFF
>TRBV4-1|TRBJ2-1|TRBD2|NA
TGCGCCAGCAGCCAAGTCCCGACTAGCGGGGGTGTCAATGAGCAGTTCTTC
CASSQVPTSGGVNEQFF
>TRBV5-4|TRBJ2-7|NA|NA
TGTGCCAGCAGCTTGGGTGGCGGTTCCTACGAGCAGTACTTC
CASSLGGGSYEQYF
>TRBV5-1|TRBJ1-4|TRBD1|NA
TGCGCCAGCAGCTTGGGACAGGGTCCCGAAAAACTGTTTTTT
CASSLGQGPEKLFF
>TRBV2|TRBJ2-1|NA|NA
TGTGCCAGCAGCAGGACGAACTCCTACAATGAGCAGTTCTTC
CASSRTNSYNEQFF
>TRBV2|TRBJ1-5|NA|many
TGTGCCAGCAGTTCAGGACAGCTCAATCAGCCCCAGCATTTT
CASSSGQLNQPQHF
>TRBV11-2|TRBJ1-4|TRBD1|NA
TGTGCCAGCAGCCCGGGACAGGGTAATGAAAAACTGTTTTTT
CASSPGQGNEKLFF
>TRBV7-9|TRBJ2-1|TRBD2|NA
TGTGCCAGCAGCGAAACCCCCCCAGCGGGAGGGAATGAGCAGTTCTTC
CASSETPPAGGNEQFF
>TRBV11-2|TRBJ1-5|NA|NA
TGTGCCAGCAGCTTGAGAGACGGGGATCAGCCCCAGCATTTT
CASSLRDGDQPQHF
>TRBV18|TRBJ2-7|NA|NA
TGTGCCAGCTCACCCGAGACCAGGGTGCCCGAGCAGTACTTC
CASSPETRVPEQYF
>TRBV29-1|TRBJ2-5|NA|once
TGCAGCGTTGTGGGGGCCCGGGAGTTAGGAGTGACCCAGTACTTC
CSVVGARELGVTQYF
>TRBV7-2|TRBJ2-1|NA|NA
TGTGCCAGCAGCTTAGCTGGTGCGACTCACTCCTACAATGAGCAGTTCTTC
CASSLAGATHSYNEQFF
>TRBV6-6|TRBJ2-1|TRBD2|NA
TGTGCCAGCAGTTATGAAACTAGCGGGGTGCATGAGCAGTTCTTC
CASSYETSGVHEQFF
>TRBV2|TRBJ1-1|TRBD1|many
TGTGCCAGCAGTCGGGACAGGGGCGCTGAAGCTTTCTTT
CASSRDRGAEAFF
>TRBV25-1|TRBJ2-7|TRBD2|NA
TGTGCCAGCAGTAGCGGGAGGCCCTACGAGCAGTACTTC
CASSSGRPYEQYF
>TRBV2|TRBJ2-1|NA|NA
TGTGCCAGCAGACCCGAGCGCCTCCCGAGTAGTGAGCAGTTCTTC
CASRPERLPSSEQFF
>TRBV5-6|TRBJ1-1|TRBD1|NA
TGTGCCAGCAGCGTACAACTAAACAGGGGAACTGAAGCTTTCTTT
CASSVQLNRGTEAFF
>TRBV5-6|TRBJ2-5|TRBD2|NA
TGTGCCAGCAGCTTGCTTGCGGGAGGGCGGGAGACCCAGTACTTC
CASSLLAGGRETQYF
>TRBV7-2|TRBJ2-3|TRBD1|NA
TGTGCCAGCAGCTTAGAGGGGGCGGCGGGTACGCAGTATTTT
CASSLEGAAGTQYF
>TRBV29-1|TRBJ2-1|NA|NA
TGCAGCGTTCGGGGGACTTGGGGGAATGAGCAGTTCTTC
CSVRGTWGNEQFF
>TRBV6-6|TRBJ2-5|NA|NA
TGTGCCAGCAGGGGATTAATCCAAGAGACCCAGTACTTC
CASRGLIQETQYF
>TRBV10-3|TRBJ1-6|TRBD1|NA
TGTGCCATCCGGGACAGAGAGAATTCACCCCTCCACTTT
CAIRDRENSPLHF
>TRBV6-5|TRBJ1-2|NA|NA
TGTGCCAGCACACGTAGGGCTAACTATGGCTACACCTTC
CASTRRANYGYTF
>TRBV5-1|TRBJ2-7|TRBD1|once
TGCGCCAGCAGCACGGGACAGGGCTGGTCCGCGCAGTACTTC
CASSTGQGWSAQYF
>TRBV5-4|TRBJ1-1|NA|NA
TGTGCCAGCAGCTTGATCAGGGAGAACACTGAAGCTTTCTTT
CASSLIRENTEAFF
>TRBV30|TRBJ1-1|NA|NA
TGTGCCTTACTCCCACAGAAGAACACTGAAGCTTTCTTT
CALLPQKNTEAFF
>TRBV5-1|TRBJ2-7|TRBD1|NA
TGCGCCAGCAGCGTGGGACAGGAGTACGAGCAGTACTTC
CASSVGQEYEQYF